This is a list of T cell receptor beta chains from one sample in a study of cytomegalovirus exposure and HLA in healthy donors. The protocol was immunoSEQ multiplex PCR, while the TCRdb copy is restricted to in-frame clones and leaves out a portion. Seen here are about 140,000 clones, about three quarters observed once, and the top ten hold 1.5% to 2%. Material: PBMCs. These receptors were obtained from a female donor in good health and CMV-seronegative. Both conserved end residues are part of each CDR3. The D gene is left open where the match is weak. Size values are once, few and many counts, or a class for expanded clones, and some rows have none.

v_gene: TRBV5-1; j_gene: TRBJ2-1; d_gene: TRBD1; abundance: NA; CDR3aa: CASSLEPRGHNEQFF; CDR3nt: TGCGCCAGCAGCTTGGAGCCTAGGGGGCACAATGAGCAGTTCTTC
v_gene: TRBV5-6; j_gene: TRBJ1-1; d_gene: TRBD1; abundance: few; CDR3aa: CASSLSGQGRITEAFF; CDR3nt: TGTGCCAGCAGCTTGTCCGGACAGGGGAGGATCACTGAAGCTTTCTTT
v_gene: TRBV27; j_gene: TRBJ2-1; d_gene: TRBD2; abundance: NA; CDR3aa: CASSLAGGPPEEQFF; CDR3nt: TGTGCCAGCAGCTTAGCGGGGGGGCCACCCGAAGAGCAGTTCTTC
v_gene: TRBV19; j_gene: TRBJ2-5; d_gene: NA; abundance: NA; CDR3aa: CASRSRGFAGRRETQYF; CDR3nt: TGTGCCAGTAGATCCCGGGGCTTCGCTGGGAGGAGGGAGACCCAGTACTTC
v_gene: TRBV6-1; j_gene: TRBJ2-5; d_gene: NA; abundance: NA; CDR3aa: CASSAFGGWETQYF; CDR3nt: TGTGCCAGCAGTGCGTTTGGGGGCTGGGAGACCCAGTACTTC
v_gene: TRBV6-1; j_gene: TRBJ1-2; d_gene: TRBD1; abundance: NA; CDR3aa: CASRDRGNYGYTF; CDR3nt: TGTGCCAGCAGGGACAGGGGCAACTATGGCTACACCTTC
v_gene: TRBV2; j_gene: TRBJ1-4; d_gene: NA; abundance: few; CDR3aa: CASTHAREKLFF; CDR3nt: TGTGCCAGCACTCACGCTCGGGAAAAACTGTTTTTT
v_gene: TRBV6-1; j_gene: TRBJ2-3; d_gene: TRBD2; abundance: NA; CDR3aa: CASSLAGTQYF; CDR3nt: TGTGCCAGCAGCTTAGCGGGTACGCAGTATTTT
v_gene: TRBV28; j_gene: TRBJ1-2; d_gene: TRBD1; abundance: NA; CDR3aa: CASSPATGGSYGYTF; CDR3nt: TGTGCCAGCAGTCCGGCGACAGGGGGATCCTATGGCTACACCTTC
v_gene: TRBV7-9; j_gene: TRBJ1-3; d_gene: NA; abundance: NA; CDR3aa: CASSLDSSGNTIYF; CDR3nt: TGTGCCAGCAGCTTAGACAGCTCTGGAAACACCATATATTTT
v_gene: TRBV15; j_gene: TRBJ1-2; d_gene: TRBD1; abundance: NA; CDR3aa: CATSRGGTGTGTNNDF; CDR3nt: TGTGCCACCAGCAGAGGGGGCACCGGGACAGGGACCAACAATGATTTC
v_gene: TRBV10-2; j_gene: TRBJ2-7; d_gene: NA; abundance: NA; CDR3aa: CASSRGYEQYF; CDR3nt: TGCGCCAGCAGCCGGGGTTACGAGCAGTACTTC
v_gene: TRBV5-8; j_gene: TRBJ1-4; d_gene: NA; abundance: NA; CDR3aa: CASSLIGRVEKLFF; CDR3nt: TGTGCCAGCAGCTTGATAGGGCGGGTTGAAAAACTGTTTTTT
v_gene: TRBV6-1; j_gene: TRBJ2-3; d_gene: TRBD2; abundance: NA; CDR3aa: CASTERREGWDTQYF; CDR3nt: TGTGCCAGCACGGAGAGGCGGGAGGGGTGGGATACGCAGTATTTT
v_gene: TRBV19; j_gene: TRBJ1-2; d_gene: NA; abundance: NA; CDR3aa: CASSTLPGANYGYTF; CDR3nt: TGTGCCAGTAGTACCCTTCCGGGAGCTAACTATGGCTACACCTTC
v_gene: TRBV5-1; j_gene: TRBJ1-6; d_gene: NA; abundance: NA; CDR3aa: CASSFDSVYNSPLHF; CDR3nt: TGCGCCAGCAGCTTCGACAGCGTCTATAATTCACCCCTCCACTTT
v_gene: TRBV5-4; j_gene: TRBJ2-5; d_gene: NA; abundance: NA; CDR3aa: CASSLGQQETQYF; CDR3nt: TGTGCCAGCAGCTTAGGACAGCAAGAGACCCAGTACTTC
v_gene: TRBV5-1; j_gene: TRBJ2-1; d_gene: TRBD1; abundance: NA; CDR3aa: CASSPDRVIDNEQFF; CDR3nt: TGCGCCAGCAGCCCTGACAGGGTGATTGACAATGAGCAGTTCTTC
v_gene: TRBV5-1; j_gene: TRBJ1-6; d_gene: NA; abundance: NA; CDR3aa: CASSLEAAGLGPLHF; CDR3nt: TGCGCCAGCAGCTTGGAGGCCGCTGGACTTGGACCCCTCCACTTT
v_gene: TRBV9; j_gene: TRBJ1-1; d_gene: NA; abundance: NA; CDR3aa: CASSAETGTSEAFF; CDR3nt: TGTGCCAGCAGCGCTGAGACAGGTACTTCTGAAGCTTTCTTT
v_gene: TRBV5-8; j_gene: TRBJ2-3; d_gene: NA; abundance: NA; CDR3aa: CASSFADTQYF; CDR3nt: TGTGCCAGCAGCTTCGCAGATACGCAGTATTTT
v_gene: TRBV25-1; j_gene: TRBJ1-2; d_gene: TRBD1; abundance: few; CDR3aa: CASGITGTATYTF; CDR3nt: TGTGCCAGCGGAATTACCGGGACAGCCACTTACACCTTC
v_gene: TRBV7-9; j_gene: TRBJ1-6; d_gene: TRBD1; abundance: NA; CDR3aa: CASSSGTASSYNSPLHF; CDR3nt: TGTGCCAGCAGCTCGGGGACAGCGAGCTCCTATAATTCACCCCTCCACTTT
v_gene: TRBV5-4; j_gene: TRBJ1-2; d_gene: NA; abundance: NA; CDR3aa: CASSLDLSGAGPYGYTF; CDR3nt: TGTGCCAGCAGCTTGGATCTCTCAGGGGCCGGACCATATGGCTACACCTTC
v_gene: TRBV30; j_gene: TRBJ1-4; d_gene: NA; abundance: NA; CDR3aa: CAWSAGVATNEKLFF; CDR3nt: TGTGCCTGGAGTGCCGGAGTCGCAACTAATGAAAAACTGTTTTTT
v_gene: TRBV6-1; j_gene: TRBJ2-7; d_gene: NA; abundance: few; CDR3aa: CASSPAGLLSYEQYF; CDR3nt: TGTGCCAGCAGTCCCGCGGGACTCCTCTCCTACGAGCAGTACTTC
v_gene: TRBV28; j_gene: TRBJ2-1; d_gene: TRBD2; abundance: NA; CDR3aa: CASSSLLAGEINEQFF; CDR3nt: TGTGCCAGCAGTTCCCTCCTAGCGGGAGAAATTAATGAGCAGTTCTTC
v_gene: TRBV7-6; j_gene: TRBJ2-1; d_gene: TRBD2; abundance: NA; CDR3aa: CASSLAGAPGLAGGEQFF; CDR3nt: TGTGCCAGCAGCTTAGCGGGCGCCCCTGGACTAGCGGGAGGTGAGCAGTTCTTC
v_gene: TRBV7-9; j_gene: TRBJ2-7; d_gene: TRBD1; abundance: NA; CDR3aa: CASKFDRDNEQYF; CDR3nt: TGTGCCAGTAAATTCGACAGGGACAACGAGCAGTACTTC
v_gene: TRBV7-9; j_gene: TRBJ2-1; d_gene: NA; abundance: NA; CDR3aa: CASSFLAYNEQFF; CDR3nt: TGTGCCAGCAGCTTCCTAGCGTACAATGAGCAGTTCTTC
v_gene: TRBV27; j_gene: TRBJ2-2; d_gene: TRBD2; abundance: NA; CDR3aa: CASRLAGIGRTGELFF; CDR3nt: TGTGCCAGCAGACTAGCGGGGATTGGTAGGACCGGGGAGCTGTTTTTT
v_gene: TRBV6-5; j_gene: TRBJ1-6; d_gene: NA; abundance: NA; CDR3aa: CASSYDPQNSPLHF; CDR3nt: TGTGCCAGCAGTTACGATCCACAGAATTCACCCCTCCACTTT
v_gene: TRBV28; j_gene: TRBJ2-7; d_gene: TRBD1; abundance: NA; CDR3aa: CASRLQGLGSWEQYF; CDR3nt: TGTGCCAGCAGGTTACAGGGGTTAGGGTCTTGGGAGCAGTACTTC
v_gene: TRBV27; j_gene: TRBJ1-1; d_gene: TRBD1; abundance: NA; CDR3aa: CASSFSQGAGNTEAFF; CDR3nt: TGTGCCAGCAGTTTCTCACAGGGGGCCGGGAACACTGAAGCTTTCTTT
v_gene: TRBV21-1; j_gene: TRBJ1-2; d_gene: NA; abundance: NA; CDR3aa: CARDTGPHYGYTF; CDR3nt: TGTGCCAGGGATACAGGGCCCCACTATGGCTACACCTTC